Presented here are 5 T cell receptor beta chains from one specimen sequenced in a study of T cell repertoires in cytomegalovirus infection. TCRdb processed the reads anew with MiXCR; each CDR3 protein has one entry. Of some 150,000 distinct CDR3 sequences listed, around a quarter are singletons. Sequenced material: PBMCs. These receptors came from a human donor in good health (CMV status not recorded). Some clones in this sample may be carry-over from other donors' samples.

This clonotype has a handful of counts. The CDR3 nucleotides read TGTGCCAGCAGCTTAGGGGGCGCAGCGGGAGAAGGTGAGCAGTTCTTC. Protein sequence: CASSLGGAAGEGEQFF. V is TRBV11-3 and J is TRBJ2-1; TRBD2 matches 8 bases. Germline assignment: CDR1 SGHNT and CDR2 YENEEA. The CDR3 runs 16 residues. V gave up 1 base and J gave up 9 bases; unmatched junction bases: 11.

This clonotype has a count of ten or more. The CDR3 reads CASSWNDRANEKLFF. CDR3 sequence (DNA): TGTGCCAGCAGCTGGAACGACAGGGCCAATGAAAAACTGTTTTTT. This chain uses TRBV7-9 with TRBJ1-4, with TRBD1 matching 7 bases. Unmatched junction bases numbered 7, after V lost 4 bases and J lost 5 bases. The CDR3 has 15 amino acids. CDR1 and CDR2 from the germline V gene are SEHNR and FQNEAQ (reference sequence).

The rearrangement joins TRBV24-1 to TRBJ2-1, with 8 bases matching TRBD2. Germline V gene data show CDR1 as KGHDR and CDR2 as SFDVKD. This CDR3 comprises 16 residues. The V gene end was trimmed by 4 bases and the J gene end by 6 bases; junction bases not matched to a gene: 10. CDR3 DNA: TGTGCCACCAGTGACCATCGACTAGCGTTGGGCAATGAGCAGTTCTTC. This encodes CATSDHRLALGNEQFF.

The rearrangement uses TRBV29-1 and TRBJ2-5; possibly TRBD1 for D (6 bases). V gave up 4 bases and J gave up 5 bases, with 8 bases separating them. There are 11 residues in the CDR3. Germline CDR1 SQVTM, CDR2 ANQGSEA. As DNA, the CDR3 is TGCAGCGTTGGGCAGGGGGAGACCCAGTACTTC. Its protein is CSVGQGETQYF. Drawing the rest from reference TRBV29-1 and TRBJ2-5, the complete variable domain is SAVISQKPSRDICQRGTSLTIQCQVDSQVTMMFWYRQQPGQSLTLIATANQGSEATYESGFVIDKFPISRPNLTFSTLTVSNMSPEDSSIYLCSVGQGETQYFGPGTRLLVL.

This clonotype turned up a few times. A read error may account for a junction end that differs from germline. This chain links TRBV20-1 with TRBJ1-5, with a possible D match to TRBD1 (5 bases). Germline CDR1 reads DFQATT; CDR2 reads SNEGSKA (reference sequence). The CDR3 totals 15 residues. The DNA for the CDR3 is TGCAGTGCTAGTGACCAGGGCCTGGGCAATCAGCCCCAGCGTTTT. Protein sequence: CSASDQGLGNQPQRF.